This TCR beta chain was retrieved from a study of CD8 T cells in ankylosing spondylitis. General observations from the study: Peripheral blood held disease-linked clones only at relatively low frequency, and these were CD8+. Blood of patients with ankylosing spondylitis appeared to be characterized by a TCR beta motif of eight highly homologous variants. Significantly higher representation of disease-linked clones was reported for matched ankylosing spondylitis synovial fluid.

A quantitative 5'-RACE method, one with molecular barcodes, was used to make TCR beta libraries. TCRdb reanalysed the 5' RACE reads using MiXCR and keeps one entry per CDR3 protein. The sample contains 150,000 to 200,000 distinct CDR3 sequences, around a third of which appear only once. This CDR3 comprises 11 residues. The germline gives CDR1 DFQATT, CDR2 SNEGSKA (reference sequence). V gave up 5 bases and J gave up 6 bases, with 10 bases separating them. This clonotype turned up a few times. Antigen: not known. The sequence was obtained from a male donor with ankylosing spondylitis. This chain joins TRBV20-1 and TRBJ1-1; D unresolved. Sequenced: synovial fluid, either unsorted or a sorted T cell fraction (not recorded which). The chain's CDR3 is CSAPRSSEAFF. The DNA of the CDR3 is TGCAGTGCTCCTCGGTCCTCTGAAGCTTTCTTT.